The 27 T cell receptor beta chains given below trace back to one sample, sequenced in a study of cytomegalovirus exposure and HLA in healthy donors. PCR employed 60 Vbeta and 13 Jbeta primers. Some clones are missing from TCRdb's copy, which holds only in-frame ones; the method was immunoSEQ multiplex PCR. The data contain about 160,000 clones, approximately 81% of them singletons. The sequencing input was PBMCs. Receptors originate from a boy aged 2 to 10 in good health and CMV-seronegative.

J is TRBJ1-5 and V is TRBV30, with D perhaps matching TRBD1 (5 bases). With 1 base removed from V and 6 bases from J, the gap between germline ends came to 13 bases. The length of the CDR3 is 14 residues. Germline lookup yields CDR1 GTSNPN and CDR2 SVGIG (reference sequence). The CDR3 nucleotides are TGTGCCTGGAGTGAGGGGTCATCAATTCAGCCCCAGCATTTT. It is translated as CAWSEGSSIQPQHF.

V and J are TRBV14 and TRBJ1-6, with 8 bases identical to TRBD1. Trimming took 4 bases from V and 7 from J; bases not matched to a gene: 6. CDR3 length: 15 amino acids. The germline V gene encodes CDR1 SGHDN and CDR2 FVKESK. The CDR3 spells CASSRAGGRNSPLHF. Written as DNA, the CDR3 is TGTGCCAGCAGCCGAGCAGGGGGCCGGAATTCACCCCTCCACTTT.

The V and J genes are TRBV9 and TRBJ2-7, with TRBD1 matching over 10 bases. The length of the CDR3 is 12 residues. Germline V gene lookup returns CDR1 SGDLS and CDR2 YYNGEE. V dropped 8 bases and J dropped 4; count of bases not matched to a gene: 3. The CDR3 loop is CASDRGLYEQYF. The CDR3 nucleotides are TGTGCCAGTGACAGGGGGCTATACGAGCAGTACTTC.

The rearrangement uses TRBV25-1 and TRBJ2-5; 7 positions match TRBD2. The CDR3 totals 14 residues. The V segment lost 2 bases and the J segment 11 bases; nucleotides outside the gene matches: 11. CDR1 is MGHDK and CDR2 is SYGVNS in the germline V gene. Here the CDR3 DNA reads TGTGCCAGCAGTGAAGGCCGGGGGGTTGAGGAGCAGTACTTC. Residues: CASSEGRGVEEQYF. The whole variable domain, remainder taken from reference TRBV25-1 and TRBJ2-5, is EADIYQTPRYLVIGTGKKITLECSQTMGHDKMYWYQQDPGMELHLIHYSYGVNSTEKGDLSSESTVSRIRTEHFPLTLESARPSHTSQYLCASSEGRGVEEQYFGPGTRLLVL.

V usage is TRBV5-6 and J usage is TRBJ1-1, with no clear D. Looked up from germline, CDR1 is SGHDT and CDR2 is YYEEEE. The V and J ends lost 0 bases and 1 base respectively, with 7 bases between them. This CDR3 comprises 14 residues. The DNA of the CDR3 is TGTGCCAGCAGCTTGGCAGGCAGGAACACTGAAGCTTTCTTT. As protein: CASSLAGRNTEAFF.

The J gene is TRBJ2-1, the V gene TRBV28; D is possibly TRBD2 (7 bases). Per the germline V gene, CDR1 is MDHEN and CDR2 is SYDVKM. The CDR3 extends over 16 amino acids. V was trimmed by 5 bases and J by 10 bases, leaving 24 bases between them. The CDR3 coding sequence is TGTGCCAGCAGTCCCCGTCGGGGGCGGGAGTTACTAGAGCAGTTCTTC. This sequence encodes CASSPRRGRELLEQFF.

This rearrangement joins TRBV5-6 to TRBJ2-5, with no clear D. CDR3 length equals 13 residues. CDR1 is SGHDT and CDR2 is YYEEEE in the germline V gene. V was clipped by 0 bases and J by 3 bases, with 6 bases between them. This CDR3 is CASSLDGEETQYF. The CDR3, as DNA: TGTGCCAGCAGCTTGGACGGAGAAGAGACCCAGTACTTC.

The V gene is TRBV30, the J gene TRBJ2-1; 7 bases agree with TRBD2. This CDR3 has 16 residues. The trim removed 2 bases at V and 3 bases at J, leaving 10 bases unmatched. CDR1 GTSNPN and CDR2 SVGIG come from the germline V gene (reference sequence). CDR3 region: CAWSSGAGPGYNEQFF. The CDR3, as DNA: TGTGCCTGGAGTAGCGGGGCGGGCCCAGGCTACAATGAGCAGTTCTTC. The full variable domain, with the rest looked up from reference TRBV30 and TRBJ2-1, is SQTIHQWPATLVQPVGSPLSLECTVEGTSNPNLYWYRQAAGRGLQLLFYSVGIGQISSEVPQNLSASRPQDRQFILSSKKLLLSDSGFYLCAWSSGAGPGYNEQFFGPGTRLTVL.

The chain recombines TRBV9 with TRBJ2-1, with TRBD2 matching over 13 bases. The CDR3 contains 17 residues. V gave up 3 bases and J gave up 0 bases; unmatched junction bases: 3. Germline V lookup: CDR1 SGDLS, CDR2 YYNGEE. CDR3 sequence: CASSDRLAGGSYNEQFF. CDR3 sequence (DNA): TGTGCCAGCAGCGATAGACTAGCGGGAGGCTCCTACAATGAGCAGTTCTTC.

CDR3 in amino acids: CAWSVRAGGGTGELFF. The DNA of the CDR3 is TGTGCCTGGAGTGTACGTGCGGGGGGAGGGACCGGGGAGCTGTTTTTT. This sequence joins TRBV30 and TRBJ2-2; 8 bases fit TRBD2. The V segment lost 0 bases and the J segment 5 bases; nucleotides outside the gene matches: 8. The germline gives CDR1 GTSNPN, CDR2 SVGIG (reference sequence). The CDR3 totals 16 residues.

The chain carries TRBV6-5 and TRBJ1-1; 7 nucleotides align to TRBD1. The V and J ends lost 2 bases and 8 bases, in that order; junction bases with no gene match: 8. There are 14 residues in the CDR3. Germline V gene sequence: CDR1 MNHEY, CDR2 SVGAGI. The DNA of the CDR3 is TGTGCCAGCAGTTACCTGGGACAGCGCGGCGAAGCTTTCTTT. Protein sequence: CASSYLGQRGEAFF.

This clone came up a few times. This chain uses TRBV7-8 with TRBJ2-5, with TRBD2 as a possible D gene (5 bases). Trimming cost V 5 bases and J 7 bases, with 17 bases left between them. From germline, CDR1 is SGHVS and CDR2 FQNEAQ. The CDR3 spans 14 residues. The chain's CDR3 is CASSTNRGPGTQYF. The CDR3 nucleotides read TGTGCCAGCAGCACAAATCGGGGTCCGGGGACCCAGTACTTC.

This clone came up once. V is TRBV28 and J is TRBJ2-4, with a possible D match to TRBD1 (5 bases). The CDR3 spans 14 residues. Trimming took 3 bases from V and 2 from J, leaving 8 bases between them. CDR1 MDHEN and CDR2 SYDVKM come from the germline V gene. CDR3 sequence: CASSLTEPKNIQYF. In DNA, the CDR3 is TGTGCCAGCAGTTTGACAGAGCCCAAAAACATTCAGTACTTC.

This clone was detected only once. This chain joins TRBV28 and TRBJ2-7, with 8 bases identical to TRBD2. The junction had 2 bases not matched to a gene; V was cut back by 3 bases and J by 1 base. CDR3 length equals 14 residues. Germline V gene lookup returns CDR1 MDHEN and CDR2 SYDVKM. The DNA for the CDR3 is TGTGCCAGCAGTTTCCGGGGGGGGTCCTACGAGCAGTACTTC. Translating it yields CASSFRGGSYEQYF.

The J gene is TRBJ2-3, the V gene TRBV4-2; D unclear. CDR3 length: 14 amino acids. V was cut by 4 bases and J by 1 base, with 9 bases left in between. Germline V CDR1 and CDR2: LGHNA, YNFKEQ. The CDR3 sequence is CASSPREGTDTQYF. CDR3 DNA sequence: TGTGCCAGCAGCCCCCGAGAGGGCACAGATACGCAGTATTTT.

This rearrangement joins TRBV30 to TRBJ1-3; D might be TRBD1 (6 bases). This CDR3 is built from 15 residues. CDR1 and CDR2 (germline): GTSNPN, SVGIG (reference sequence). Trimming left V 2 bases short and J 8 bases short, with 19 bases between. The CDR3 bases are TGTGCCTGGAGTTCCTCAGGGGTACGGGGGGACACCATATATTTT. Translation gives CAWSSSGVRGDTIYF.

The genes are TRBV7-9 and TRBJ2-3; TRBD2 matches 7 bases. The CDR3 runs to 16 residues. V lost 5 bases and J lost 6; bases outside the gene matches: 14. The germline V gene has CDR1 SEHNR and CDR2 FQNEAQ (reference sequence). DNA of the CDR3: TGTGCCAGCAGCGCCCTTACGGGGGGATTTCAGGATACGCAGTATTTT. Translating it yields CASSALTGGFQDTQYF.

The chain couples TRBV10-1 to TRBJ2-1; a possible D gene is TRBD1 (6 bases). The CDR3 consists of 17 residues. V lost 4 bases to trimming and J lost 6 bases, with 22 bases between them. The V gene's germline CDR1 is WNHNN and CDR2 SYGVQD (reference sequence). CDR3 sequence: CASSADDRRGGANEQFF. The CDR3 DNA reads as TGCGCCAGCAGTGCCGACGACAGGAGAGGTGGTGCCAATGAGCAGTTCTTC.

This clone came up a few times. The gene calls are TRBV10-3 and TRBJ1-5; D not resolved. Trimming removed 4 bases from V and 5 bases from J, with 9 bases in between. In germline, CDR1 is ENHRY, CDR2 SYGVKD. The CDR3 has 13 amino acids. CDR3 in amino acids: CAISVGRDQPQHF. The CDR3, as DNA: TGTGCCATCAGTGTGGGGAGGGATCAGCCCCAGCATTTT.

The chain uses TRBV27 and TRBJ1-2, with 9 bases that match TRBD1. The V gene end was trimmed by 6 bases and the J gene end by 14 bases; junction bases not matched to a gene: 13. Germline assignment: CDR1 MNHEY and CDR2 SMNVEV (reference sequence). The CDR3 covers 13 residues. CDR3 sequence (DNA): TGTGCCAGCAGCCTGTCCGGGGACAGGGAGAGTACCTTC. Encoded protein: CASSLSGDRESTF.

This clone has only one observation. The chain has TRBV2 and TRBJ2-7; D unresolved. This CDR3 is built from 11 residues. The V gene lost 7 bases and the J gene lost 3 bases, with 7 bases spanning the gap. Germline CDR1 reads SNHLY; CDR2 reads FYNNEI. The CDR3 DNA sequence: TGTGCCAGCACCCCGGGCTACGAGCAGTACTTC. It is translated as CASTPGYEQYF.

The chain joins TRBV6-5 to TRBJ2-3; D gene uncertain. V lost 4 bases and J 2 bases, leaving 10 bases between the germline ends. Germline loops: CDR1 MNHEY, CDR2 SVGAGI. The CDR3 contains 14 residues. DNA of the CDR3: TGTGCCAGCAGTTTCCAACTCGTCACAGATACGCAGTATTTT. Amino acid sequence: CASSFQLVTDTQYF.

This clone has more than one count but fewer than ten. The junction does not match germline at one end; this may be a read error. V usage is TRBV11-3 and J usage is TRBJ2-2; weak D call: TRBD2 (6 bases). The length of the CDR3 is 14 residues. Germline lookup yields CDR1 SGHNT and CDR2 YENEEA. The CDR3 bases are TGTGCCAGCAGCCTAGACGGGGCGGGAGGGGAGCTGTTTTTT. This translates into CASSLDGAGGELFF.

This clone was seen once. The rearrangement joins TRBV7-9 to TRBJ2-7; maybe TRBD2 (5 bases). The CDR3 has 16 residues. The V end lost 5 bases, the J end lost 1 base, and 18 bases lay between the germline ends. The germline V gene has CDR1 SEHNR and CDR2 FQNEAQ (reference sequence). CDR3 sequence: CASSRRISGNSYEQYF. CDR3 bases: TGTGCCAGCAGCCGGAGGATCAGCGGCAATTCCTACGAGCAGTACTTC.

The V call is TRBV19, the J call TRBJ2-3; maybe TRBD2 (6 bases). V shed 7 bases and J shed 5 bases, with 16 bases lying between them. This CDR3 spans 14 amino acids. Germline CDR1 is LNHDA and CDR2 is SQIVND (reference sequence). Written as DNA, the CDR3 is TGTGCCAGTAATACACGCGTCGGGGGAGATACGCAGTATTTT. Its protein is CASNTRVGGDTQYF. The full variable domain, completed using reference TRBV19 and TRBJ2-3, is DGGITQSPKYLFRKEGQNVTLSCEQNLNHDAMYWYRQDPGQGLRLIYYSQIVNDFQKGDIAEGYSVSREKKESFPLTVTSAQKNPTAFYLCASNTRVGGDTQYFGPGTRLTVL.

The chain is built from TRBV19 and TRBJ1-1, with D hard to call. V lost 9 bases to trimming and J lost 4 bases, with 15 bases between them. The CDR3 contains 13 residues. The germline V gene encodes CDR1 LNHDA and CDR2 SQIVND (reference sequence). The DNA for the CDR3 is TGTGCCAGCAAAGCGGGGTTAAGCACTGAAGCTTTCTTT. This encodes CASKAGLSTEAFF. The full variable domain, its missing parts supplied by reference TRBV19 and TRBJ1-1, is DGGITQSPKYLFRKEGQNVTLSCEQNLNHDAMYWYRQDPGQGLRLIYYSQIVNDFQKGDIAEGYSVSREKKESFPLTVTSAQKNPTAFYLCASKAGLSTEAFFGQGTRLTVV.

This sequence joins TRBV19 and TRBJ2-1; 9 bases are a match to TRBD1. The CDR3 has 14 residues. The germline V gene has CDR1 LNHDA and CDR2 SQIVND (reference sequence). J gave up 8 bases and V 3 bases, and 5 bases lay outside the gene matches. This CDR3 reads CASSMGQGVDEQFF. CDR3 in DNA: TGTGCCAGTAGTATGGGACAGGGAGTGGATGAGCAGTTCTTC.